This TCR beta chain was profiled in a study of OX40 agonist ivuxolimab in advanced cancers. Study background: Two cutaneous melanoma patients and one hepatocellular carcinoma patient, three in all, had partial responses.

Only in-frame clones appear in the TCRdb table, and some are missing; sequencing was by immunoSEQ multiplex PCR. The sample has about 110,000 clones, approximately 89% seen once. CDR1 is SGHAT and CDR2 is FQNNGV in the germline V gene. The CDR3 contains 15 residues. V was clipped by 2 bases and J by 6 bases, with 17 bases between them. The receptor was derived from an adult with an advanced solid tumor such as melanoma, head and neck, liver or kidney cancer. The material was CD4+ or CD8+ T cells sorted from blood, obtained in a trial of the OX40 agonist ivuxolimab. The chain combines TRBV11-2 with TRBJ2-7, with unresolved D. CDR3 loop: CASSLKSGGPAEQYF. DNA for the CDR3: TGTGCCAGCAGCTTAAAATCGGGCGGACCGGCCGAGCAGTACTTC.